The 11 T cell receptor beta chains reported below all come from one sample, sequenced in a study of T cells in Graves' hyperthyroidism and ophthalmopathy (dated by TCRdb to 2018 to 2020). The receptor library was made with multiplex PCR. The run used an Illumina HiSeq 2000. TCR beta CDR3 regions were amplified from RNA transcripts. A first-round RT-PCR of the TCR CDR3 used the HTBI primer set with the Qiagen OneStep RT-PCR kit. The public reads were reanalyzed by TCRdb: fastp trimming at Q25, MiXCR alignment, in-frame beta chains only. Rows are unified per CDR3 protein, each entry keeping the most common DNA and genes. In all, the sample holds 130,000 to 150,000 distinct CDR3 sequences, and roughly a fifth of those were seen once. The ten largest make up around 70% of the sample. Sequencing used blood. The receptor source for this set is a woman aged 45-59 years with Graves' hyperthyroidism that later progressed to Graves' ophthalmopathy.

This clonotype was detected only once. CDR3 loop: CASSLGDLQETQYF. Written as DNA, the CDR3 is TGCGCCAGCAGCTTGGGGGACTTACAAGAGACCCAGTACTTC. The V and J genes are TRBV5-1 and TRBJ2-5, with D maybe TRBD2 (6 bases). Deletions cut 0 bases from V and 2 bases from J, with 8 bases between. Germline V CDR1 and CDR2: SGHRS, YFSETQ. CDR3 size: 14 residues.

This clonotype was picked up a small number of times. The chain combines TRBV29-1 with TRBJ1-1; possibly TRBD1 for D (5 bases). V shed 6 bases and J shed 6 bases, with 23 bases lying between them. The CDR3 is made up of 15 amino acids. CDR1 SQVTM and CDR2 ANQGSEA come from the germline V gene. The DNA for the CDR3 is TGCAGCGTGGATCCCCGGGGCCTATCCACATCTGAAGCTTTCTTT. This encodes CSVDPRGLSTSEAFF.

The V and J genes are TRBV4-2 and TRBJ2-6; 8 positions agree with TRBD2. The CDR3 runs to 19 residues. The J segment lost 2 bases and the V segment lost 0 bases, leaving 9 bases of the junction unmatched. CDR1 is LGHNA, CDR2 YNFKEQ, per germline. The CDR3 DNA reads TGTGCCAGCAGCCAAGAGGAAGTCTTCGGGAGGGCTGGGGCCAACGTCCTGACTTTC. Encoded protein: CASSQEEVFGRAGANVLTF.

J is TRBJ2-7 and V is TRBV12-3 or TRBV12-4; D remains unclear. Trimming shortened V by 1 base and J by 0 bases, and 4 bases separated the two germline ends. This CDR3 region has 13 residues. DNA of the CDR3: TGTGCCAGCAGTTTAGGCAGCTCCTACGAGCAGTACGTC. Encoded protein: CASSLGSSYEQYV.

The V gene is TRBV7-9, the J gene TRBJ2-5; tentative D call: TRBD1 (6 bases). The CDR3 runs to 14 residues. The V end lost 5 bases, the J end lost 4 bases, and 14 bases lay between the germline ends. Germline V gene lookup returns CDR1 SEHNR and CDR2 FQNEAQ (reference sequence). CDR3 residues: CASSRQGTSETQYF. The CDR3 region has the DNA TGTGCCAGCAGCCGCCAGGGGACGTCAGAGACCCAGTACTTC.

The rearrangement uses TRBV10-3 and TRBJ1-1; D is perhaps TRBD1 (5 bases). V was trimmed by 10 bases and J by 3 bases, leaving 12 bases between them. The CDR3 length is 12 residues. Germline V gene lookup returns CDR1 ENHRY and CDR2 SYGVKD. CDR3 loop: CATTRGDTEAFF. CDR3 in DNA: TGTGCCACCACCCGGGGGGACACTGAAGCTTTCTTT.

The chain has TRBV7-9 and TRBJ1-2; TRBD1 might be the D (5 bases). Trimming pared 1 base from V and 8 bases from J, leaving 8 bases between. Germline V gene data show CDR1 as SEHNR and CDR2 as FQNEAQ (reference sequence). This CDR3 is 12 amino acids long. CDR3 DNA: TGTGCCAGCAGCTTAGAGGGGTTCGGCTACACCTTC. This encodes CASSLEGFGYTF.

This clonotype was recorded at least ten times. The V call is TRBV12-3 or TRBV12-4, the J call TRBJ2-7; 7 nucleotides line up with TRBD1. The CDR3 length is 13 residues. J was trimmed by 3 bases and V by 6 bases; bases with no gene match: 5. For the CDR3, the DNA is TGTGCCAGCAGGGGGACAGTCAACTACGAGCAGTACTTC. It codes for CASRGTVNYEQYF.

This clonotype was recorded many times. This chain joins TRBV5-5 and TRBJ1-1; D unresolved. V was clipped by 0 bases and J by 4 bases, with 4 bases between them. CDR1 SGHKS and CDR2 YYEKEE come from the germline V gene (reference sequence). The CDR3 has 12 residues. The DNA for the CDR3 is TGTGCCAGCAGCTTGGCCTCCACTGAAGCTTTCTTT. Its protein is CASSLASTEAFF. The entire variable domain, with the rest obtained from reference TRBV5-5 and TRBJ1-1, is as follows: DAGVTQSPTHLIKTRGQQVTLRCSPISGHKSVSWYQQVLGQGPQFIFQYYEKEERGRGNFPDRFSARQFPNYSSELNVNALLLGDSALYLCASSLASTEAFFGQGTRLTVV.

Of note for this clonotype: An end of the junction differs from the germline gene, which may be a read error. This chain connects TRBV30 to TRBJ1-4; D is ambiguous. Germline CDR1 GTSNPN, CDR2 SVGIG (reference sequence). CDR3 length: 13 residues. CDR3 sequence: CAWSDGYGEKLFF. CDR3 DNA: TGCGCCTGGAGTGATGGGTATGGTGAAAAACTGTTTTTT.

This clonotype was counted ten times or more. The rearrangement uses TRBV7-3 and TRBJ2-1; D perhaps matches TRBD1 (6 bases). Germline V gene lookup returns CDR1 SGHTA and CDR2 FQGTGA. This CDR3 is 13 amino acids long. The V gene lost 2 bases and the J gene lost 6 bases, with 8 bases spanning the gap. This CDR3 reads CASSLGQPNEQFF. The CDR3, as DNA: TGTGCCAGCAGCTTAGGACAGCCCAATGAGCAGTTCTTC.